Sequencing of this T cell receptor (beta chain) was carried out in a study of beta chain features in type 1 diabetes. Study findings and constraints: Across patients, naive, central memory and Treg TCRB repertoires exhibited apparently greater similarity than was observed across healthy donors.

The CDR3 covers 13 residues. V lost 2 bases, J lost 4 bases, and 7 bases lay in between. Looked up from germline, CDR1 is SGHNT and CDR2 is YYREEE (reference sequence). As for this clone: The antigen is unknown.

The whole isolated RNA underwent reverse transcription, so sequencing captured expressed TCRB transcripts. The assay was immunoSEQ multiplex PCR, and TCRdb's table has in-frame clones only and misses some. The profile shows hundreds of thousands of clones, 12% to 15% of them singletons. The clonotype originates from a man aged 25-45 years in good health. The source material was central memory CD4+ T cells from blood. The chain recombines TRBV5-4 with TRBJ2-1; no definite D call. The CDR3, as DNA: TGTGCCAGCAGCTTTGCAGCGTACAATGAGCAGTTCTTC. Its translation: CASSFAAYNEQFF.